The 28 T cell receptor beta chains listed next were all sequenced from one sample in a study of T cells in Graves' hyperthyroidism and ophthalmopathy. RNA transcripts served as the template for amplifying TCR beta CDR3 regions. When the TCR CDR3 underwent first-round RT-PCR, the HTBI primer set was used. MiXCR, applied by TCRdb to the multiplex PCR reads, yields one record per CDR3 protein. The sample consists of about 420,000 distinct CDR3 sequences, 15% to 18% of them appearing once. The sequenced material came from blood. The receptors were gathered from a woman aged 18-30 years with Graves' hyperthyroidism.

This rearrangement joins TRBV7-2 to TRBJ2-2; 7 bases line up with TRBD1. Germline CDR1 reads SGHTA; CDR2 reads FQGNSA. CDR3 length equals 16 residues. Trimming removed 4 bases from V and 5 bases from J; junction bases left unmatched: 10. The chain's CDR3 is CASSSTGVSVTGELFF. DNA for the CDR3: TGTGCCAGCAGCTCCACAGGGGTGTCTGTAACCGGGGAGCTGTTTTTT.

The chain combines TRBV9 with TRBJ2-1; tentatively, D is TRBD1 (7 bases). The CDR3 runs to 16 residues. V was pared by 4 bases and J by 1 base, with 15 bases between. The germline V gene has CDR1 SGDLS and CDR2 YYNGEE. CDR3 loop: CASSSQGGESYNEQFF. DNA of the CDR3: TGTGCCAGCAGCTCCCAGGGGGGAGAGTCCTACAATGAGCAGTTCTTC.

Ten or more counts support this clonotype. The chain couples TRBV3-1 to TRBJ2-7; no reliable D call. Germline V gives CDR1 LGHDT, CDR2 YNNKEL (reference sequence). V was shortened by 1 base and J by 2 bases, with 3 bases between the two germline ends. CDR3 size: 12 residues. The CDR3 here is CASSQGPYEQYF. CDR3 nucleotides: TGTGCCAGCAGCCAAGGTCCCTACGAGCAGTACTTC.

In this sample, this clonotype turned up a few times. The genes are TRBV6-5 and TRBJ2-3; D is ambiguous. The CDR3 totals 15 residues. Germline CDR1 is MNHEY and CDR2 is SVGAGI. With 1 base removed from V and 7 bases from J, the gap between germline ends came to 15 bases. In nucleotides, the CDR3 is TGTGCCAGCAGTTACTTTTCGTCTGACACGAATACGCAGTATTTT. It encodes CASSYFSSDTNTQYF.

This clonotype has ten or more counts. The genes are TRBV6-1 and TRBJ2-1; D might be TRBD1 (7 bases). Germline values: CDR1 MNHNS, CDR2 SASEGT. This CDR3 is built from 16 residues. V was clipped by 6 bases and J by 7 bases, with 22 bases between them. This CDR3 reads CASSTAGQPLGNEQFF. CDR3 bases: TGTGCCAGCAGCACGGCGGGACAGCCCCTTGGTAATGAGCAGTTCTTC.

The sample holds many counts of this clonotype. This chain uses TRBV19 with TRBJ1-1; D unresolved. V lost 9 bases, J lost 1 base, and 9 bases lay in between. The CDR3 is 12 residues long. Germline V gives CDR1 LNHDA, CDR2 SQIVND (reference sequence). CDR3 residues: CASLNRNTEAFF. CDR3 coding DNA: TGTGCCAGCCTTAACAGGAACACTGAAGCTTTCTTT.

Concerning this clonotype: A much larger clonotype is one base distant, so this may be a read error. The rearrangement uses TRBV7-9 and TRBJ2-1; D is possibly TRBD1 (5 bases). CDR1 and CDR2 (germline): SEHNR, FQNEAQ (reference sequence). Trimming pared 5 bases from V and 7 bases from J, leaving 9 bases between. The CDR3 contains 12 residues. The CDR3 DNA is TGTGCCAGCAGCATCCCAGGGAATGAGCAGTTCTTC. This gives the protein CASSIPGNEQFF.

This clonotype showed up many times. This chain connects TRBV7-2 to TRBJ1-5; tentatively, D is TRBD1 (5 bases). CDR1 is SGHTA and CDR2 is FQGNSA in the germline V gene. Deletions cut 1 base from V and 3 bases from J, with 10 bases between. CDR3 length: 15 amino acids. The CDR3, as DNA: TGTGCCAGCAGCTTAGGTGGGGCGACCAATCAGCCCCAGCATTTT. Its protein is CASSLGGATNQPQHF.

There are many counts of this clonotype. The J gene is TRBJ1-5, the V gene TRBV6-1; tentatively, D is TRBD1 (5 bases). Deletions cut 5 bases from V and 2 bases from J, with 13 bases between. Germline CDR1 reads MNHNS; CDR2 reads SASEGT. The CDR3 is 15 amino acids. This CDR3 is CASSPMWGGNQPQHF. DNA for the CDR3: TGTGCCAGCAGTCCTATGTGGGGGGGCAATCAGCCCCAGCATTTT.

Many counts were recorded for this clonotype. The rearrangement joins TRBV6-1 to TRBJ1-2; the D gene is possibly TRBD1 (5 bases). Trimming cost V 6 bases and J 4 bases, with 18 bases left between them. The length of the CDR3 is 15 residues. Per germline, CDR1 MNHNS and CDR2 SASEGT. The CDR3 protein is CASRRTFGDLYGYTF. CDR3 coding DNA: TGTGCCAGCAGACGAACATTTGGGGACCTCTATGGCTACACCTTC.

This clonotype was found many times. The rearrangement links TRBV3-2 to TRBJ1-2. TRBV3-2 corresponds to a pseudogene. The CDR3 consists of 20 residues. The CDR3 reads CPAFPRVSPPAATILDGYTF. For the CDR3, the DNA is TGCCCCGCGTTCCCCCGCGTCTCCCCTCCAGCAGCCACGATTCTCGATGGCTACACCTTC.

The chain joins TRBV29-1 to TRBJ2-1; TRBD2 aligns across 10 bases. This CDR3 comprises 13 residues. Germline CDR1 SQVTM, CDR2 ANQGSEA. V was pared by 1 base and J by 9 bases, with 3 bases of the junction left unmatched. The CDR3 here is CSVEALAGGEQFF. The CDR3 DNA reads as TGCAGCGTTGAAGCGTTAGCGGGAGGTGAGCAGTTCTTC.

Ten or more counts support this clonotype. This chain uses TRBV2 with TRBJ1-3, with D possibly matching TRBD1 (5 bases). CDR1 is SNHLY, CDR2 FYNNEI, per germline. V lost 6 bases and J 3 bases, leaving 18 bases between the germline ends. The CDR3 runs 16 residues. The CDR3 DNA reads as TGTGCCAGCAGGGGACCGCTCGGGAGGGATGGAAACACCATATATTTT. Translated: CASRGPLGRDGNTIYF. The full variable domain, in which reference TRBV2 and TRBJ1-3 provide the parts outside the CDR3, is EPEVTQTPSHQVTQMGQEVILRCVPISNHLYFYWYRQILGQKVEFLVSFYNNEISEKSEIFDDQFSVERPDGSNFTLKIRSTKLEDSAMYFCASRGPLGRDGNTIYFGEGSWLTVV.

The chain carries TRBV29-1 and TRBJ2-7; 11 nucleotides line up with TRBD1. The CDR3 covers 14 residues. V shed 6 bases and J 5 bases; nucleotides not matched to a gene: 9. Germline V gives CDR1 SQVTM, CDR2 ANQGSEA. This CDR3 reads CSVRGGQGVHEQYF. In nucleotides, the CDR3 is TGCAGCGTAAGAGGGGGACAGGGGGTCCACGAGCAGTACTTC.

V and J are TRBV12-3 or TRBV12-4 and TRBJ1-2; D is ambiguous. The CDR3 runs to 12 residues. V lost 1 base to trimming and J lost 7 bases, with 7 bases between them. The CDR3 loop reads CASSLERTGYTF. CDR3 DNA: TGTGCCAGCAGTTTAGAGCGGACTGGCTACACCTTC.

This rearrangement joins TRBV9 to TRBJ2-7; 7 bases agree with TRBD1. The CDR3 is made up of 14 amino acids. V trimming: 4 bases; J trimming: 1 base; junction bases outside the gene matches: 5. CDR1 is SGDLS and CDR2 is YYNGEE in the germline V gene. As DNA, the CDR3 is TGTGCCAGCAGCTTACGACAGGGTTCCTACGAGCAGTACTTC. Its protein product is CASSLRQGSYEQYF.

This clonotype has a single count. The V and J genes are TRBV15 and TRBJ2-1; either TRBD1 or TRBD2 may supply D (6 bases each). V lost 5 bases, J lost 0 bases, and 17 bases lay in between. Germline CDR1 reads LNHNV; CDR2 reads YYDKDF (reference sequence). CDR3 length equals 17 residues. CDR3 protein: CATSGVGGLSSYNEQFF. The DNA of the CDR3 is TGTGCCACCAGCGGAGTCGGGGGCCTCAGCTCCTACAATGAGCAGTTCTTC.

V usage is TRBV20-1 and J usage is TRBJ1-2, with D perhaps TRBD1 (5 bases). Germline V lookup: CDR1 DFQATT, CDR2 SNEGSKA (reference sequence). The CDR3 loop spans 10 amino acids. The CDR3 protein is CSPWGYGYTF. The CDR3 nucleotides are TGCAGCCCTTGGGGGTACGGCTACACCTTC.

This clonotype was recorded many times. The chain links TRBV10-3 to TRBJ2-3, with 7 bases lining up with TRBD1. The CDR3 loop spans 17 amino acids. Germline V lookup: CDR1 ENHRY, CDR2 SYGVKD. The ends lost 6 bases at V and 3 bases at J; junction bases unmatched: 15. CDR3 sequence (DNA): TGTGCCATCAGGCCTTCCGGGACAGCCGCGAATACAGATACGCAGTATTTT. This encodes CAIRPSGTAANTDTQYF.

This clonotype appeared many times. A junction boundary mismatches the germline segment, possibly from a read error. This chain connects TRBV2 to TRBJ2-3; TRBD2 matches 12 bases. CDR1 and CDR2 (germline): SNHLY, FYNNEI. CDR3 size: 16 residues. The CDR3 region has the DNA TGTGCCAGCAGTACTCGGACTAGCGGGGCCACAGATACGCAATATTTT. The encoded protein is CASSTRTSGATDTQYF. The full variable domain, rest sourced from reference TRBV2 and TRBJ2-3, is EPEVTQTPSHQVTQMGQEVILRCVPISNHLYFYWYRQILGQKVEFLVSFYNNEISEKSEIFDDQFSVERPDGSNFTLKIRSTKLEDSAMYFCASSTRTSGATDTQYFGPGTRLTVL.

In regard to this clonotype: This may arise from a read error, as a much more abundant clone is one base away. J is TRBJ1-1 and V is TRBV11-2; 10 bases agree with TRBD1. Unmatched junction bases numbered 7, after V lost 5 bases and J lost 1 base. From germline, CDR1 is SGHAT and CDR2 FQNNGV. This CDR3 contains 16 residues. The CDR3 sequence: CASSPRQGAENTEAFF. The CDR3 coding sequence is TGTGCCAGCAGCCCAAGACAGGGGGCGGAGAACACTGAAGCTTTCTTT.

The sample holds many counts of this clonotype. The V call is TRBV5-1, the J call TRBJ2-7; D perhaps matches TRBD1 (6 bases). CDR1 and CDR2 from the germline V gene are SGHRS and YFSETQ. The length of the CDR3 is 14 residues. V was pared by 0 bases and J by 2 bases, with 9 bases between. The CDR3 bases are TGCGCCAGCAGCTTGGACAGGGAAACCTACGAGCAGTACTTC. The encoded protein is CASSLDRETYEQYF.

This clonotype was recorded many times. The chain uses TRBV28 and TRBJ2-2; no reliable D call. The CDR3 length is 15 residues. The germline V gene encodes CDR1 MDHEN and CDR2 SYDVKM. V was shortened by 6 bases and J by 2 bases, with 13 bases between the two germline ends. The CDR3 DNA follows: TGTGCCAGCAGCAACCCCCGGGCTAACACCGGGGAGCTGTTTTTT. It yields the protein CASSNPRANTGELFF.

The chain uses TRBV10-1 and TRBJ2-1, with 8 bases identical to TRBD2. CDR3 length equals 18 residues. From germline, CDR1 is WNHNN and CDR2 SYGVQD (reference sequence). J gave up 7 bases and V 0 bases, and 14 bases lay outside the gene matches. Here the CDR3 reads CASSESIPYGLAGNEQFF. For the CDR3, the DNA is TGCGCCAGCAGTGAGTCGATCCCGTACGGATTAGCGGGGAATGAGCAGTTCTTC.

Ten or more counts support this clonotype. The chain links TRBV3-1 to TRBJ2-1; maybe TRBD2 (7 bases). Between the trimmed V and J ends, which lost 3 bases and 6 bases, there was a span of 24 bases. The CDR3 has 18 residues. From germline, CDR1 is LGHDT and CDR2 YNNKEL (reference sequence). This CDR3 is CASSQKVPTHGGRNEQFF. CDR3 DNA: TGTGCCAGCAGCCAGAAAGTTCCGACCCACGGGGGGCGCAATGAGCAGTTCTTC.

This clonotype was counted at least ten times. The chain uses TRBV7-9 and TRBJ1-1; 9 nucleotides line up with TRBD1. The germline CDR1 and CDR2 sequences are SEHNR and FQNEAQ (reference sequence). Germline trimming cut 1 base from V and 3 bases from J; bases unmatched to any gene: 9. This CDR3 contains 17 residues. The CDR3 reads CASSLVKGQGRDTEAFF. In nucleotides, the CDR3 is TGTGCCAGCAGCTTAGTCAAGGGACAGGGTAGGGACACTGAAGCTTTCTTT.

This clonotype was observed many times. The V gene is TRBV28, the J gene TRBJ2-1; 8 nucleotides line up with TRBD2. V shed 2 bases and J 4 bases; nucleotides not matched to a gene: 13. The CDR3 is 18 residues long. Germline V lookup: CDR1 MDHEN, CDR2 SYDVKM. In DNA, the CDR3 is TGTGCCAGCAGTTTAGGGGGTAGCGGGACCGCACTGTACAATGAGCAGTTCTTC. This sequence encodes CASSLGGSGTALYNEQFF.

This rearrangement joins TRBV7-6 to TRBJ2-1; 7 bases line up with TRBD1. The V segment lost 5 bases and the J segment 0 bases; nucleotides outside the gene matches: 10. Germline CDR1 SGHVS, CDR2 FNYEAQ. The CDR3 extends over 17 amino acids. The CDR3 nucleotides are TGTGCCAGCAGCCGTCTCGTTCCAGGGGGCTCCTACAATGAGCAGTTCTTC. Translation gives CASSRLVPGGSYNEQFF.